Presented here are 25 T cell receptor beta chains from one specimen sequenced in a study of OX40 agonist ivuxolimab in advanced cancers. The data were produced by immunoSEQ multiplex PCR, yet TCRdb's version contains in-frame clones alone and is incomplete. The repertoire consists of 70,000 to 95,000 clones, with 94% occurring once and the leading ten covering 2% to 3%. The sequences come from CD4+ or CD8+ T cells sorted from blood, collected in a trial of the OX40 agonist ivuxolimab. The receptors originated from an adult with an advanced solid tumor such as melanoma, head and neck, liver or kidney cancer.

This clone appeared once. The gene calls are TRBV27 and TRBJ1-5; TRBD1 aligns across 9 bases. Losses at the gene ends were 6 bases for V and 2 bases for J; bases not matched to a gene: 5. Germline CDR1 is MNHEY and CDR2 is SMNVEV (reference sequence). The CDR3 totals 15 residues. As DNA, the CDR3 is TGTGCCAGCAGACAACAGGGGGCTGGCAATCAGCCCCAGCATTTT. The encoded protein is CASRQQGAGNQPQHF.

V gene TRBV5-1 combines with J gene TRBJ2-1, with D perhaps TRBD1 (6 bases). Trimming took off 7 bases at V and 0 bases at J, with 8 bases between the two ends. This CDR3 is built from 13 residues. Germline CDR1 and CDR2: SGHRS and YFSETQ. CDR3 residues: CASQDSSYNEQFF. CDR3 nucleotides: TGCGCCAGCCAGGACAGCTCCTACAATGAGCAGTTCTTC.

Written as DNA, the CDR3 is TGTGCCAGCAGCTTGGACGGCGGGGGATACACCGGGGAGCTGTTTTTT. It translates to CASSLDGGGYTGELFF. This chain links TRBV5-6 with TRBJ2-2; 7 bases align to TRBD2. Trimming at V came to 0 bases and at J to 3 bases, leaving 5 bases not matched to a gene. Per germline, CDR1 SGHDT and CDR2 YYEEEE. This CDR3 is built from 16 residues.

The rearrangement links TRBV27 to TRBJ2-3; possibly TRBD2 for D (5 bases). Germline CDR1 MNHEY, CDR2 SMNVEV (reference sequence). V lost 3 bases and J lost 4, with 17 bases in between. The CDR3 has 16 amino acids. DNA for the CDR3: TGTGCCAGCAGTTTTAGTCTTGAGGGTGCGGCAGATACGCAGTATTTT. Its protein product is CASSFSLEGAADTQYF.

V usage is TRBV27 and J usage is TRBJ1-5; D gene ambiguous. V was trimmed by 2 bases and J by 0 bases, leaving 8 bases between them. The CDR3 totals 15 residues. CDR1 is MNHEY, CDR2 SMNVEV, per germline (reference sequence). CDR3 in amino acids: CASSLGGFSNQPQHF. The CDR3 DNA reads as TGTGCCAGCAGTTTAGGAGGGTTTAGCAATCAGCCCCAGCATTTT.

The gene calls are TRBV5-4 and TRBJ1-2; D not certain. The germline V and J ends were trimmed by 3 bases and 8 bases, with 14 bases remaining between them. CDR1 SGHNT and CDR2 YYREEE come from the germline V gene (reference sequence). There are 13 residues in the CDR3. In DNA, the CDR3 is TGTGCCAGCAGCTCCCCTCCATGGAGGGGCTACACCTTC. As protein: CASSSPPWRGYTF. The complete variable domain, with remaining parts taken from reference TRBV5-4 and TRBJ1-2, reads ETGVTQSPTHLIKTRGQQVTLRCSSQSGHNTVSWYQQALGQGPQFIFQYYREEENGRGNFPPRFSGLQFPNYSSELNVNALELDDSALYLCASSSPPWRGYTFGSGTRLTVV.

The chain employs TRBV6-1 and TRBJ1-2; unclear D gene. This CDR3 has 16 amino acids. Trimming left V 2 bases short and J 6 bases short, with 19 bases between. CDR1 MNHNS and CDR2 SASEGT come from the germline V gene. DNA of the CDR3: TGTGCCAGCAGTGAATTGATTGCGTCAGGCTGGGATGGCTACACCTTC. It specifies CASSELIASGWDGYTF.

The CDR3 loop reads CASSLIPPGGNEQFF. DNA of the CDR3: TGTGCCAGCAGTTTAATCCCACCCGGTGGGAATGAGCAGTTCTTC. The rearrangement uses TRBV27 and TRBJ2-1; D not certain. Trimming took 2 bases from V and 7 from J, leaving 15 bases between them. The CDR3 sequence is 15 residues long. Germline V gene lookup returns CDR1 MNHEY and CDR2 SMNVEV (reference sequence).

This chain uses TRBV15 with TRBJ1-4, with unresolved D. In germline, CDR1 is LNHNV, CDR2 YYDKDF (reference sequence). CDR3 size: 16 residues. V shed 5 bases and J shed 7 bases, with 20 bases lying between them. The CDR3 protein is CATSLQRPRGSEKLFF. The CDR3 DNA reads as TGTGCCACCAGCCTCCAACGTCCCAGAGGGAGTGAAAAACTGTTTTTT.

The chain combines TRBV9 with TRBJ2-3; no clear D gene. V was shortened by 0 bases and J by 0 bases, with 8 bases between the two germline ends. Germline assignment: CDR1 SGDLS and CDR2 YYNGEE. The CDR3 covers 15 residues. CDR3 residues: CASSVARASTDTQYF. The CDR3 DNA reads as TGTGCCAGCAGCGTAGCTAGGGCTAGCACAGATACGCAGTATTTT.

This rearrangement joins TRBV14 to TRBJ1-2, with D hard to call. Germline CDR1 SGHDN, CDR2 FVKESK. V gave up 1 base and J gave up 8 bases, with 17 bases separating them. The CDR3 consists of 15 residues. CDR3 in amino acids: CASSQVGGPTGGYTF. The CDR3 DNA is TGTGCCAGCAGCCAAGTTGGAGGCCCCACCGGGGGCTACACCTTC.

In DNA, the CDR3 is TGTGCCTGGAGGACAGGGGGAAACGAGCAGTACTTC. Translating gives CAWRTGGNEQYF. V gene TRBV30 combines with J gene TRBJ2-7; 9 bases map to TRBD1. The CDR3 has 12 residues. The V and J ends lost 3 bases and 5 bases, in that order; junction bases with no gene match: 2. The germline V gene encodes CDR1 GTSNPN and CDR2 SVGIG (reference sequence).

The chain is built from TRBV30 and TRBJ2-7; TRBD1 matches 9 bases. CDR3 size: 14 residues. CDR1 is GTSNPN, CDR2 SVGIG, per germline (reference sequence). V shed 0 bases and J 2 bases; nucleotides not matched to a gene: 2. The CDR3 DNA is TGTGCCTGGAGTGTCTGGGACAGGGCCTACGAGCAGTACTTC. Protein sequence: CAWSVWDRAYEQYF.

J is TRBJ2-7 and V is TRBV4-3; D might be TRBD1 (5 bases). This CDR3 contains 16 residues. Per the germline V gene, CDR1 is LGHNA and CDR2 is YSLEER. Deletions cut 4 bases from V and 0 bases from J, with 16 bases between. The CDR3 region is CASSPTGIPSSYEQYF. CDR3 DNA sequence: TGCGCCAGCAGCCCAACAGGAATCCCGAGCTCCTACGAGCAGTACTTC.

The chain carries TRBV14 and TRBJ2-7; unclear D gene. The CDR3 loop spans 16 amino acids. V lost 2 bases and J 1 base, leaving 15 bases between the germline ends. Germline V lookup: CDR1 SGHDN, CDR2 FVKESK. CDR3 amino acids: CASSQLVGQASYEQYF. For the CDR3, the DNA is TGTGCCAGCAGCCAACTTGTTGGGCAGGCGTCCTACGAGCAGTACTTC.

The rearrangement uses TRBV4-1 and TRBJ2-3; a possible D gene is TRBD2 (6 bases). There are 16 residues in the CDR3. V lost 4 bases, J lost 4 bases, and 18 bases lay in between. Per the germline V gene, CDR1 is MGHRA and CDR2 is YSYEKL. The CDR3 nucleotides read TGCGCCAGCAGCCTCCGAGGGACGGGAGAGGCAGATACGCAGTATTTT. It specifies CASSLRGTGEADTQYF.

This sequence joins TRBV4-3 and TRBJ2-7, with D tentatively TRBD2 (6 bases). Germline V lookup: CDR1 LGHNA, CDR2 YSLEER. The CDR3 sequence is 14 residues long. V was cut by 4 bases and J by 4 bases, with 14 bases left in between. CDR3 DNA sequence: TGCGCCAGCAGCCGAGGTACGGGAGCGTACGAGCAGTACTTC. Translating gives CASSRGTGAYEQYF.

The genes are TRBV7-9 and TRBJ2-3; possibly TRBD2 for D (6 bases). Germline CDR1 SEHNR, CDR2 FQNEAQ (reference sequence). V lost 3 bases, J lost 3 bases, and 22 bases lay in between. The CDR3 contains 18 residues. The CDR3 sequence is CASSFIPSGPQGTDTQYF. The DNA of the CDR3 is TGTGCCAGCAGCTTTATCCCAAGCGGGCCTCAGGGTACAGATACGCAGTATTTT.

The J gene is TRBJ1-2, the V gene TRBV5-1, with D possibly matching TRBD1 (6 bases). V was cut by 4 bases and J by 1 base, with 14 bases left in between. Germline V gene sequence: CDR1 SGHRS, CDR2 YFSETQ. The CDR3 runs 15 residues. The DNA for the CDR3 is TGCGCCAGCAGCATGACGGACAGTCTTAACTATGGCTACACCTTC. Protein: CASSMTDSLNYGYTF.

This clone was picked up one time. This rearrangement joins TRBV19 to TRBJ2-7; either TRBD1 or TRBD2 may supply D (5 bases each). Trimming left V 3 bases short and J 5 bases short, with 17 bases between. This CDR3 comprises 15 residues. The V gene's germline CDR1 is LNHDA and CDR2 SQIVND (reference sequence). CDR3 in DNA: TGTGCCAGTAGTATGAGGGGCTCCTACATCCACGAGCAGTACTTC. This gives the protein CASSMRGSYIHEQYF.

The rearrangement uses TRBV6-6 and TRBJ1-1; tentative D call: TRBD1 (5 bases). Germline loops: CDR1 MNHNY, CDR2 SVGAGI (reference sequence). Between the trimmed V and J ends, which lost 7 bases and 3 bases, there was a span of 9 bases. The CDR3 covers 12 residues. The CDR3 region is CASTPTDTEAFF. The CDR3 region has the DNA TGTGCCAGCACTCCGACAGACACTGAAGCTTTCTTT.

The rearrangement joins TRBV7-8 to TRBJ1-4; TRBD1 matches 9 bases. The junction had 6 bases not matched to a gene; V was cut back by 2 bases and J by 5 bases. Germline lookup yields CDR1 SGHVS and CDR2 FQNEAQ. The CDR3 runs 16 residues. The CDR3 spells CASSLPGQGQNEKLFF. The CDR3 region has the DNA TGTGCCAGCAGCTTACCGGGACAGGGACAAAATGAAAAACTGTTTTTT.

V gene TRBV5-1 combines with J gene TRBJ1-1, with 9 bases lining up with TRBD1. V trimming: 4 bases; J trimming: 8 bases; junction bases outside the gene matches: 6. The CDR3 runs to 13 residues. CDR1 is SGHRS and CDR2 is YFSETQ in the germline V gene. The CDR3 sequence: CASSTGQGREAFF. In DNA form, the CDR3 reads TGCGCCAGCAGCACCGGACAGGGGAGAGAAGCTTTCTTT.

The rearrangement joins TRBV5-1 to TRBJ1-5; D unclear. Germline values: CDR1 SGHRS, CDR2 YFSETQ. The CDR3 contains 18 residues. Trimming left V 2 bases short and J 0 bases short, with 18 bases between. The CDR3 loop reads CASSFISNGSFSNQPQHF. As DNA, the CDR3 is TGCGCCAGCAGCTTTATCTCCAACGGGTCTTTTAGCAATCAGCCCCAGCATTTT.

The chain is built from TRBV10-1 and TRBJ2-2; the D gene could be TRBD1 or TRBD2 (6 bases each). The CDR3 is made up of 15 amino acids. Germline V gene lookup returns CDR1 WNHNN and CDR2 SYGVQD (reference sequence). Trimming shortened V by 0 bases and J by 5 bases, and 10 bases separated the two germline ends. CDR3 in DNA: TGCGCCAGCAGTGAGTCAGGGGGGAGAACCGGGGAGCTGTTTTTT. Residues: CASSESGGRTGELFF.